A selection of T cell receptor beta chains follows, all from one sample in a study of T-cell memory formation after mild COVID-19. TCRdb processed the 5' RACE reads anew with MiXCR; each CDR3 protein has one entry. The table has approximately 350,000 distinct CDR3 sequences, 10% to 15% seen once. The sequencing sample was made of PBMCs or a T cell subset sorted from them (not recorded which). These receptors were obtained from a man in his late teens or twenties who had mild COVID-19 (a few samples of this study predate the infection). Cell type and time point are not known. Both conserved end residues are part of each CDR3. The D gene is left open where the match is weak. Clone size is not always given. Where it is, it says once, few, many or a class for expanded clones.

D gene: TRBD1
clone size: few
V gene: TRBV11-2
J gene: TRBJ2-7
CDR3 protein: CASSRILQGNEQYF
CDR3 DNA: TGTGCCAGCAGCCGCATCCTACAGGGGAACGAGCAGTACTTC

D gene: NA
clone size: NA
V gene: TRBV29-1
J gene: TRBJ1-2
CDR3 protein: CSAPVGGDYGYTF
CDR3 DNA: TGCAGCGCCCCGGTGGGGGGTGACTATGGCTACACCTTC

D gene: TRBD1
clone size: NA
V gene: TRBV29-1
J gene: TRBJ1-2
CDR3 protein: CSVSAGGFMNGYTF
CDR3 DNA: TGCAGCGTTTCGGCAGGGGGCTTTATGAATGGCTACACCTTC

D gene: NA
clone size: NA
V gene: TRBV6-5
J gene: TRBJ2-7
CDR3 protein: CASSYSSQAYEQYF
CDR3 DNA: TGTGCCAGCAGTTACTCATCGCAGGCTTACGAGCAGTACTTC

D gene: NA
clone size: few
V gene: TRBV4-1
J gene: TRBJ2-1
CDR3 protein: CASSQVWGNSNEQFF
CDR3 DNA: TGCGCCAGCAGCCAAGTATGGGGAAATTCCAATGAGCAGTTCTTC

D gene: NA
clone size: few
V gene: TRBV3-1
J gene: TRBJ1-1
CDR3 protein: CASSQGAPWDTEAFF
CDR3 DNA: TGTGCCAGCAGCCAAGGGGCCCCGTGGGATACTGAAGCTTTCTTT

D gene: NA
clone size: NA
V gene: TRBV6-5
J gene: TRBJ1-1
CDR3 protein: CASSYSIPGSPNTEAFF
CDR3 DNA: TGTGCCAGCAGTTACTCGATCCCAGGGTCACCGAACACTGAAGCTTTCTTT

D gene: TRBD2
clone size: NA
V gene: TRBV6-6
J gene: TRBJ2-1
CDR3 protein: CASSSMGLASNEQFF
CDR3 DNA: TGTGCCAGCAGTTCTATGGGACTAGCGAGCAATGAGCAGTTCTTC

D gene: TRBD1
clone size: once
V gene: TRBV18
J gene: TRBJ1-3
CDR3 protein: CASSPQGVGNTIYF
CDR3 DNA: TGTGCCAGCTCACCCCAGGGGGTCGGAAACACCATATATTTT

D gene: TRBD1
clone size: few
V gene: TRBV4-3
J gene: TRBJ2-3
CDR3 protein: CASSQTPGQGTDTQYF
CDR3 DNA: TGCGCCAGCAGCCAAACGCCGGGACAGGGGACAGATACGCAGTATTTT

D gene: TRBD1
clone size: few
V gene: TRBV4-2
J gene: TRBJ2-4
CDR3 protein: CASSHRQGVGDIQYF
CDR3 DNA: TGTGCCAGCAGCCATAGACAGGGGGTAGGAGACATTCAGTACTTC

D gene: NA
clone size: few
V gene: TRBV7-8
J gene: TRBJ2-7
CDR3 protein: CASSSRTESYEQYF
CDR3 DNA: TGTGCCAGCAGCTCCCGGACTGAAAGCTACGAGCAGTACTTC

D gene: NA
clone size: few
V gene: TRBV19
J gene: TRBJ1-5
CDR3 protein: CATGTTQPQHF
CDR3 DNA: TGTGCCACAGGGACCACTCAGCCCCAGCATTTT

D gene: TRBD1
clone size: NA
V gene: TRBV5-4
J gene: TRBJ2-5
CDR3 protein: CASSSALGTGSGSETQYF
CDR3 DNA: TGTGCCAGCAGCTCCGCTCTAGGGACAGGGTCGGGCTCCGAGACCCAGTACTTC

D gene: TRBD2
clone size: few
V gene: TRBV12-3/TRBV12-4
J gene: TRBJ2-3
CDR3 protein: CASSQTSGGYF
CDR3 DNA: TGTGCCAGCAGTCAGACTAGCGGGGGGTATTTT

D gene: NA
clone size: NA
V gene: TRBV5-1
J gene: TRBJ1-2
CDR3 protein: CASSEQGRYGYTF
CDR3 DNA: TGCGCCAGCAGCGAGCAGGGACGCTATGGCTACACCTTC

D gene: NA
clone size: few
V gene: TRBV6-2/TRBV6-3
J gene: TRBJ2-1
CDR3 protein: CASRLSGSSYNEQFF
CDR3 DNA: TGTGCCAGCAGATTGAGCGGAAGCTCCTACAATGAGCAGTTCTTC

D gene: TRBD2
clone size: many
V gene: TRBV12-3/TRBV12-4
J gene: TRBJ2-1
CDR3 protein: CASSFNWGGDSAGHEQFF
CDR3 DNA: TGTGCCAGCAGTTTCAATTGGGGGGGGGACTCGGCGGGCCATGAGCAGTTCTTC

D gene: NA
clone size: few
V gene: TRBV7-9
J gene: TRBJ2-3
CDR3 protein: CSVYWQTKLDTQYF
CDR3 DNA: TGTTCAGTTTATTGGCAGACCAAACTAGATACGCAGTATTTT

D gene: NA
clone size: NA
V gene: TRBV3-1
J gene: TRBJ1-5
CDR3 protein: CASSQDKDQPQHF
CDR3 DNA: TGTGCCAGCAGCCAAGATAAGGATCAGCCCCAGCATTTT

D gene: NA
clone size: few
V gene: TRBV7-3
J gene: TRBJ2-5
CDR3 protein: CASSPQGHQETQYF
CDR3 DNA: TGTGCCAGCAGCCCCCAGGGCCACCAAGAGACCCAGTACTTC

D gene: NA
clone size: NA
V gene: TRBV18
J gene: TRBJ1-1
CDR3 protein: CASFQGTEAFF
CDR3 DNA: TGTGCCAGCTTCCAGGGGACTGAAGCTTTCTTT

D gene: NA
clone size: NA
V gene: TRBV12-3/TRBV12-4
J gene: TRBJ1-4
CDR3 protein: CASSPSRGLNEKLFF
CDR3 DNA: TGTGCCAGCAGCCCATCCCGGGGCCTAAATGAAAAACTGTTTTTT

D gene: TRBD1
clone size: NA
V gene: TRBV7-2
J gene: TRBJ1-2
CDR3 protein: CASSPRDSRNYGYTF
CDR3 DNA: TGTGCCAGCAGCCCGCGGGACAGCCGTAACTATGGCTACACCTTC

D gene: TRBD1
clone size: few
V gene: TRBV11-1
J gene: TRBJ1-1
CDR3 protein: CASSRRGDEAFF
CDR3 DNA: TGTGCCAGCAGTCGCAGGGGGGATGAAGCTTTCTTT

D gene: TRBD1
clone size: many
V gene: TRBV6-5
J gene: TRBJ2-2
CDR3 protein: CASSYYPQGVDTGELFF
CDR3 DNA: TGTGCCAGCAGTTACTACCCCCAGGGGGTCGACACCGGGGAGCTGTTTTTT

D gene: NA
clone size: NA
V gene: TRBV7-3
J gene: TRBJ1-1
CDR3 protein: CASSLGGAPGLGAFF
CDR3 DNA: TGTGCCAGCAGCTTAGGGGGGGCGCCGGGCTTGGGGGCTTTCTTT

D gene: NA
clone size: many
V gene: TRBV29-1
J gene: TRBJ1-5
CDR3 protein: CSDHREAGQPQHF
CDR3 DNA: TGCAGCGATCACAGGGAGGCCGGTCAGCCCCAGCATTTT